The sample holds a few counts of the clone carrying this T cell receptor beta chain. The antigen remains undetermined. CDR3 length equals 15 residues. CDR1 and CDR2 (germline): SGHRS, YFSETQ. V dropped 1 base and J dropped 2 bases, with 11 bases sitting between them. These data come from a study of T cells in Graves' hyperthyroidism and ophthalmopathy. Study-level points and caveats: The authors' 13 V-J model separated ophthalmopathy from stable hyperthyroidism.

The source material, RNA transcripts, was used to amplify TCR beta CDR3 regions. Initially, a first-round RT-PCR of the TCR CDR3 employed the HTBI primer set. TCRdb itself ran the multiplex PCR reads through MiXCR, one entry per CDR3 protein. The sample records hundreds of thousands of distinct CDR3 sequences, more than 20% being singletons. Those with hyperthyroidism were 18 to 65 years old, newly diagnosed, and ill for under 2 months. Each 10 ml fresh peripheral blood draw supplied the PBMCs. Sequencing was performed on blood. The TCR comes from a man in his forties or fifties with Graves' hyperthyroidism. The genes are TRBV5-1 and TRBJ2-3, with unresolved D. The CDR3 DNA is TGCGCCAGCAGCTTGACAGAGCCCCCCACAGATACGCAGTATTTT. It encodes CASSLTEPPTDTQYF.